The entry below gives a single TCR beta chain sequence along with its context. The record originates from a study of blood T cell repertoires in COVID-19. This CDR3 is built from 18 residues. The ends were cut back, 6 bases at V and 2 bases at J, with 24 bases in the middle. Germline V gene sequence: CDR1 SNHLY, CDR2 FYNNEI. Some clones are missing from TCRdb's copy, which holds only in-frame ones; the method was immunoSEQ multiplex PCR. The sample holds over 200,000 clones, roughly 90% seen once. This chain connects TRBV2 to TRBJ2-3, with a tentative D call TRBD1 (5 bases). This receptor was identified in a woman between 25 and 40 years old with acute or convalescent COVID-19. Sequences were obtained from peripheral blood. Here the CDR3 DNA reads TGTGCCAGCAGCGAGACCATTAGACAGTTAGGTTACACAGATACGCAGTATTTT. Translated: CASSETIRQLGYTDTQYF.